This TCR beta chain appears in the sequencing data of a study of OX40 agonist ivuxolimab in advanced cancers. Overall study: Clinicians treated patients with ivuxolimab, an agonistic anti-OX40 (CD134) antibody. Overall study findings and caveats: The work left the antigen specificity of expanded peripheral T cells undetermined.

Regarding this clone: Its antigen remains unidentified.

This CDR3 spans 14 amino acids. Germline lookup yields CDR1 SGDLS and CDR2 YYNGEE. Trimming took 3 bases from V and 1 from J, leaving 10 bases between them. Profiled with immunoSEQ multiplex PCR; TCRdb holds only in-frame clones, not every one. The sample holds about 26,000 clones, 76% seen once. This receptor was identified in an adult with an advanced solid tumor such as melanoma, head and neck, liver or kidney cancer. The material sequenced was CD4+ or CD8+ T cells sorted from blood, taken in a trial of the OX40 agonist ivuxolimab. The chain combines TRBV9 with TRBJ1-1; possibly TRBD1 for D (5 bases). This CDR3 reads CASSDPGGNTEAFF. As DNA, the CDR3 is TGTGCCAGCAGCGATCCGGGGGGGAACACTGAAGCTTTCTTT.